Each of the 8 T cell receptor beta chains below was sequenced from the same sample in a study of CXCR3-negative and CXCR3-positive naive CD8 T cells. Findings of the study overall: Naive cells that were CXCR3-positive had more hydrophobic TRB CDR3s (compared with CXCR3-negative naive cells).

Preparation of TRB cDNA libraries relied on 5' RACE carrying UMI labels. TCRdb reprocessed the 5' RACE reads; each CDR3 protein has one entry and no DNA is given. Its clone listing holds about 150,000 distinct CDR3 sequences. These TCRs' antigens remain unknown. Specimen: naive CXCR3+ CD8+ T cells from blood. The subset here: CD45RO-CCR7+CD27+CD95- naive CD8+ T cells expressing CXCR3 (TNR3+). Every receptor here comes from a human donor in good health. Some clones in this sample may be carry-over from other donors' samples.

The V and J genes are TRBV7-2 and TRBJ2-7. Per germline, CDR1 SGHTA and CDR2 FQGNSA. The CDR3 length is 14 residues. This chain's CDR3 is CASSGTGRPYEQYF. Combining the CDR3 with reference TRBV7-2 and TRBJ2-7 gives the whole variable domain GAGVSQSPSNKVTEKGKDVELRCDPISGHTALYWYRQSLGQGLEFLIYFQGNSAPDKSGLPSDRFSAERTGGSVSTLTIQRTQQEDSAVYLCASSGTGRPYEQYFGPGTRLTVT.

The rearrangement uses TRBV5-6 and TRBJ2-5; absent DNA, TCRdb's TRBD1 call cannot be checked. This CDR3 has 11 residues. CDR1 is SGHDT, CDR2 YYEEEE, per germline. The CDR3 sequence: CASRGGETQYF.

The chain uses TRBV7-2 and TRBJ1-4; checking the TCRdb D call of TRBD1 is not possible without DNA. Germline V CDR1 and CDR2: SGHTA, FQGNSA. This CDR3 spans 16 amino acids. This CDR3 is CASSLGEQGINEKLFF.

V is TRBV4-3 and J is TRBJ2-7; there is no DNA to check the TCRdb D call of TRBD1. The germline CDR1 and CDR2 sequences are LGHNA and YSLEER. The CDR3 length is 20 residues. The CDR3 loop is CASSQDNLVEAAGYSYEQYF.

The V gene is TRBV29-1, the J gene TRBJ2-1; the TCRdb D gene call, TRBD2, has no DNA to confirm it. The CDR3 runs 15 residues. Germline loops: CDR1 SQVTM, CDR2 ANQGSEA. The CDR3 region is CSVEPGLAEYNEQFF.

The genes are TRBV7-2 and TRBJ1-1; the TCRdb D gene call, TRBD1, has no DNA to confirm it. This CDR3 spans 14 amino acids. Germline V lookup: CDR1 SGHTA, CDR2 FQGNSA. Here the CDR3 reads CASSPYDRDTEAFF.

This sequence joins TRBV7-9 and TRBJ1-6; TCRdb's assignment of TRBD1 cannot be checked, as there is no DNA. The CDR3 is made up of 14 amino acids. Germline V gene lookup returns CDR1 SEHNR and CDR2 FQNEAQ (reference sequence). CDR3 loop: CASSSGQLNSPLHF.

The V gene is TRBV4-1, the J gene TRBJ2-7; TCRdb outputs TRBD1, but without DNA this stays unchecked. The CDR3 consists of 11 residues. CDR1 and CDR2 (germline): MGHRA, YSYEKL. The CDR3 loop reads CASTGGNEQYF.